This TCR beta chain was sequenced in a study of T cells in Graves' hyperthyroidism and ophthalmopathy. Many counts were recorded for this clonotype. The germline V gene has CDR1 MDHEN and CDR2 SYDVKM. V trimming: 6 bases; J trimming: 0 bases; junction bases outside the gene matches: 5. This CDR3 is built from 15 residues. Researchers took RNA transcripts and amplified the TCR beta CDR3 regions from them. Using the HTBI primer set, a first-round RT-PCR was run on the TCR CDR3. TCRdb fed the multiplex PCR reads into MiXCR, producing one record per CDR3 protein. Of 45,000 to 50,000 distinct CDR3 sequences in the sample, around 48% were seen once. Uncontrolled infection, other autoimmune disease, pregnancy and lactation each barred patients from inclusion.

The chain uses TRBV28 and TRBJ1-3; the match to TRBD1 covers 7 bases. Sequencing was carried out using peripheral blood or thyroid tissue (not recorded which). The TCR sequence derives from a woman between 45 and 60 years old with Graves' hyperthyroidism. CDR3 amino acids: CASRDGQVSGNTIYF. In DNA, the CDR3 is TGTGCCAGCAGGGATGGACAGGTCTCTGGAAACACCATATATTTT.